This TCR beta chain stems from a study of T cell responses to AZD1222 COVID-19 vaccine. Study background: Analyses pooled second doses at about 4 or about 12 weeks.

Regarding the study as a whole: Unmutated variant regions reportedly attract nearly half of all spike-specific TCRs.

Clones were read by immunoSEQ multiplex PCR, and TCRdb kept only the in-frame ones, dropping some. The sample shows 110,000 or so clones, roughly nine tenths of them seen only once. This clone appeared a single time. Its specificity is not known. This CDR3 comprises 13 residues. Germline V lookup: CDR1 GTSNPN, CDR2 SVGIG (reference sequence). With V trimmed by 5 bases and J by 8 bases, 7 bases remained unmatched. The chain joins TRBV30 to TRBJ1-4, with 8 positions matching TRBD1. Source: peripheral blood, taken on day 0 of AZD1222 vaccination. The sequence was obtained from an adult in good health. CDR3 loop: CAWETGELEKLFF. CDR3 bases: TGTGCCTGGGAGACAGGGGAATTGGAAAAACTGTTTTTT.